A selection of T cell receptor beta chains follows, all from one sample in a study of blood T cells in healthy people across ages. TCRdb re-called the 5' RACE reads with MiXCR, one entry per CDR3 protein. The table lists about 1.5 million distinct CDR3 sequences, 35% to 45% of them singletons. Sequences were obtained from blood. Receptors originate from a woman aged 18-30 years in good health. The CDR3 runs from the conserved cysteine through the conserved F or W. D genes are given only for firm matches. Size tells how often a clone was seen (once, few, many) or the class of an expanded clone, and some rows leave it out.

j_gene,abundance,d_gene,v_gene,CDR3aa,CDR3nt
TRBJ1-1,-,-,TRBV20-1,CSAPRTFGAEAFF,TGCAGTGCTCCCCGGACTTTCGGCGCTGAAGCTTTCTTT
TRBJ2-2,-,-,TRBV4-2,CASSQDWGGTGELFF,TGTGCCAGCAGCCAAGATTGGGGCGGCACCGGGGAGCTGTTTTTT
TRBJ2-5,-,-,TRBV9,CASSVAIGLQETQYF,TGTGCCAGCAGCGTGGCCATTGGCCTCCAAGAGACCCAGTACTTC
TRBJ2-7,-,-,TRBV4-3,CASSQDQRTVSYEQYF,TGCGCCAGCAGCCAAGATCAAAGGACGGTCTCCTACGAGCAGTACTTC
TRBJ2-3,few,TRBD2,TRBV29-1,CSVNRGRAQDTQYF,TGCAGCGTTAATCGCGGGAGGGCCCAAGATACGCAGTATTTT
TRBJ1-5,-,TRBD1,TRBV20-1,CSVATGNQPQHF,TGCAGTGTCGCGACAGGGAACCAGCCCCAGCATTTT
TRBJ2-1,-,TRBD1,TRBV25-1,CASSLRDRDYNEQFF,TGTGCCAGCAGTCTCCGGGACAGGGACTACAATGAGCAGTTCTTC
TRBJ2-1,few,-,TRBV30,CAWTTTSSYNEQFF,TGTGCCTGGACGACAACGAGCTCCTACAATGAGCAGTTCTTC
TRBJ2-1,-,TRBD2,TRBV7-8,CASSLWTSGGGYEQFF,TGTGCCAGCAGCTTATGGACTAGCGGGGGGGGTTATGAGCAGTTCTTC
TRBJ1-2,-,TRBD1,TRBV7-6,CASSGDRDHGYTF,TGTGCCAGCAGCGGGGACAGGGACCATGGCTACACCTTC
TRBJ2-1,few,TRBD2,TRBV14,CASSPIRGGLFVNEQFF,TGTGCCAGCAGCCCTATCCGGGGGGGGCTATTTGTTAATGAGCAGTTCTTC
TRBJ2-1,-,TRBD2,TRBV9,CASSEGLADIERFF,TGTGCCAGCAGCGAGGGACTAGCTGATATTGAGCGGTTCTTC
TRBJ2-5,few,-,TRBV5-1,CASSLAMESQETQYF,TGCGCCAGCAGCTTGGCCATGGAATCCCAAGAGACCCAGTACTTC
TRBJ2-5,-,-,TRBV20-1,CSAILQETQYF,TGCAGTGCTATTTTACAAGAGACCCAGTACTTC
TRBJ1-5,-,-,TRBV9,CASSVGPGQPQHF,TGTGCCAGCAGCGTAGGTCCGGGGCAGCCCCAGCATTTT
TRBJ2-7,-,-,TRBV20-1,CSARDLRSYSKDEQYF,TGCAGTGCTAGAGATCTTAGAAGCTATTCTAAAGACGAGCAGTACTTC
TRBJ2-1,few,-,TRBV20-1,CSAYRVGGSYNEQFF,TGCAGTGCTTACAGGGTAGGGGGCTCCTACAATGAGCAGTTCTTC
TRBJ2-1,-,TRBD2,TRBV9,CASSSSSGGANEQFF,TGTGCCAGCAGCTCCTCTAGCGGGGGGGCCAATGAGCAGTTCTTC
TRBJ1-4,-,-,TRBV6-6,CASSYGRAGTEKLFF,TGTGCCAGCAGTTACGGCAGGGCGGGGACTGAAAAACTGTTTTTT
TRBJ2-3,-,-,TRBV3-1,CASSQTASTDTQYF,TGTGCCAGCAGTCAGACGGCTAGCACAGATACGCAGTATTTT
TRBJ2-2,-,TRBD1,TRBV29-1,CSARRTGGANTGELFF,TGCAGCGCTAGACGGACAGGGGGCGCAAACACCGGGGAGCTGTTTTTT
TRBJ2-3,few,TRBD2,TRBV7-6,CASSLVSWPFQRGSTDTQYF,TGTGCCAGCAGCTTAGTATCATGGCCCTTCCAGCGGGGGAGCACAGATACGCAGTATTTT
TRBJ2-3,-,-,TRBV21-1,CASSKETFGRTDTQYF,TGTGCCAGCAGCAAAGAGACCTTTGGACGCACAGATACGCAGTATTTT
TRBJ2-3,-,-,TRBV27,CASSNPGLRSGDTQYF,TGTGCCAGCAGCAACCCCGGGCTCCGGTCAGGAGATACGCAGTATTTT
TRBJ2-3,-,-,TRBV11-2,CASSASGAPTSTQYF,TGTGCCAGCAGCGCTTCAGGGGCCCCCACATCTACGCAGTATTTT
TRBJ2-7,-,-,TRBV12-3/TRBV12-4,CASSVHGSYEQYF,TGTGCCAGCAGTGTCCACGGGTCCTACGAGCAGTACTTC
TRBJ2-7,-,-,TRBV7-6,CASSSPEYFWEQYF,TGTGCCAGCAGCTCGCCGGAGTATTTCTGGGAGCAGTACTTC
TRBJ2-1,many,-,TRBV7-9,CASSLLGTNEQFF,TGTGCCAGCAGCTTATTAGGGACCAATGAGCAGTTCTTC
TRBJ2-1,-,-,TRBV7-9,CASSFGVDSFF,TGTGCCAGCAGCTTTGGGGTAGATTCGTTCTTC
TRBJ1-3,few,-,TRBV27,CASSPRGSSGNTIYF,TGTGCCAGCAGCCCCAGGGGAAGCTCTGGAAACACCATATATTTT
TRBJ2-7,-,-,TRBV29-1,CSVGKGRLGEQYF,TGCAGCGTTGGCAAGGGGAGGTTAGGGGAGCAGTACTTC
TRBJ2-3,-,-,TRBV6-2/TRBV6-3,CASSFGEITQYF,TGTGCCAGCAGTTTTGGGGAGATTACGCAGTATTTT
TRBJ2-1,-,TRBD2,TRBV10-3,CAMSLAGANEQFF,TGTGCCATGAGCCTAGCGGGAGCAAATGAGCAGTTCTTC
TRBJ2-1,-,TRBD2,TRBV12-3/TRBV12-4,CACNPLAGAYNEQFF,TGTGCCTGCAACCCACTAGCGGGGGCCTACAATGAGCAGTTCTTC
TRBJ2-4,-,-,TRBV12-3/TRBV12-4,CASSRGSIQYF,TGTGCCAGCAGTCGGGGGTCCATTCAGTACTTC
TRBJ1-5,-,TRBD1,TRBV5-1,CASSLATGANQPQHF,TGCGCCAGCAGCTTGGCAACAGGGGCGAATCAGCCCCAGCATTTT
TRBJ2-1,few,-,TRBV12-3/TRBV12-4,CASRPAGYNEQFF,TGTGCCAGCAGGCCGGCAGGCTACAATGAGCAGTTCTTC
TRBJ2-3,few,-,TRBV4-3,CASRDTGTSTDTQYF,TGCGCCAGCAGGGATACCGGGACTAGCACAGATACGCAGTATTTT
TRBJ2-5,once,TRBD2,TRBV7-2,CASSRLAGHNEQYF,TGTGCCAGCAGCCGACTAGCGGGCCACAATGAGCAGTACTTC
TRBJ2-7,-,TRBD2,TRBV6-2/TRBV6-3,CASSYRETSGSSYNEQYF,TGTGCCAGCAGTTACAGGGAGACTAGCGGTAGCTCCTACAATGAGCAGTACTTC
TRBJ1-2,-,-,TRBV6-2/TRBV6-3,CASSFRTFGYTF,TGTGCCAGCAGCTTTAGGACCTTCGGCTACACCTTC
TRBJ1-1,-,-,TRBV5-1,CASSLYRETEAFF,TGCGCCAGCAGCCTATACAGGGAGACTGAAGCTTTCTTT
TRBJ1-2,-,-,TRBV6-5,CASSRDHWGYTF,TGTGCCAGCAGTCGGGACCACTGGGGCTACACCTTC
TRBJ1-6,-,TRBD1,TRBV5-1,CASSPHDRGRTYNSPLHF,TGCGCCAGCAGTCCGCATGACAGGGGAAGGACCTATAATTCACCCCTCCACTTT
TRBJ2-1,-,-,TRBV4-1,CASSQDSTLSSYNEQFF,TGCGCCAGCAGCCAAGATTCCACCCTGAGCTCCTACAATGAGCAGTTCTTC
TRBJ2-7,-,TRBD2,TRBV6-1,CASSGGTSGTPSSYEQYF,TGTGCCAGCAGTGGGGGGACTAGCGGGACCCCCAGCTCCTACGAGCAGTACTTC
TRBJ2-1,-,-,TRBV18,CATTPQGGYNEQFF,TGTGCCACTACACCCCAGGGGGGATACAATGAGCAGTTCTTC
TRBJ1-1,-,-,TRBV29-1,CSVTQSPGDGTEAFF,TGCAGCGTTACCCAAAGCCCGGGGGACGGCACTGAAGCTTTCTTT
TRBJ2-7,-,-,TRBV28,CASTIPHRAYEQYF,TGTGCCAGCACCATACCCCACAGGGCTTACGAGCAGTACTTC
TRBJ2-2,-,TRBD1,TRBV7-3,CASSKRTGSGELFF,TGTGCCAGCAGCAAGCGGACAGGGTCCGGGGAGCTGTTTTTT
TRBJ1-1,few,-,TRBV29-1,CSVVGQGNTEAFF,TGCAGCGTTGTAGGGCAGGGGAACACTGAAGCTTTCTTT